This TCR beta chain is from a study of Ad26.COV2.S vaccination and SARS-CoV-2 variants listed by TCRdb under 2021. Notes on the research overall: Vaccine-arm donors came from COV1001, a multicentre, randomized, double-blind, placebo-controlled phase I-IIa trial of Ad26.COV2.S in healthy adults. Participants in the trial were split at random into five groups of five each, receiving low-dose or high-dose Ad26.COV2.S once or twice, or else placebo on both occasions. Investigators did not know the trial group allocation while performing experiments and assessing outcomes. Ad26.COV2.S was administered intramuscularly at 5 x 10^10 or 1 x 10^11 viral particles, either as a single shot or as two shots given 56 days apart. TCRbeta repertoire sequencing served as the tool for gauging how specific and how broad the SARS-CoV-2-reactive T cell receptors were following Ad26.COV2.S vaccination. A total of around 32 samples were included in the TCR-sequenced set, comprising roughly 19 Ad26.COV2.S vaccine recipients, 5 placebo recipients and 8 SARS-CoV-2 convalescent individuals.

Taken from cysteine to phenylalanine, the CDR3 has 15 residues. Kept here is only the CDR3 DNA, which spans 45 bases and is read in frame from base 1. V drops 0 bases and J drops 6 bases, leaving 14 bases in between. The germline V gene gives CDR1 as SGDLS and CDR2 as YYNGEE. Points the paper makes about the study in general: The authors noted that the TCR breadth and depth analyses may have underestimated total T cell responses. After vaccination, spike-specific CD8+ and CD4+ T cell responses were reported to show substantial breadth. Comparable non-spike TCR breadth was observed between vaccine and placebo recipients, consistent with only spike being contained in the vaccine. The study was not powered to compare responses between vaccine doses or regimens. Compared with placebo recipients, Ad26.COV2.S recipients showed higher spike-specific TCR breadth (P = 0.0014).

TCRbeta CDR3 regions were sequenced with the immunoSEQ Assay. After extraction, genomic DNA underwent amplification by bias-controlled multiplex PCR, followed by high-throughput sequencing. Per the authors' processing: To quantify the absolute abundance of each unique TCRbeta CDR3 region, sequences were collapsed and filtered. T cell fraction was estimated by normalizing TCRbeta template counts to usable DNA, with usable DNA measured through amplification of reference genes found in all nucleated cells. Repertoire TCRs were annotated as SARS-CoV-2-specific when V gene, CDR3 amino acid sequence and J gene were exactly matched to a known reactive TCR set. The reference SARS-CoV-2 TCR set was derived from MIRA and filtered for enrichment in COVID-19-positive ImmuneCODE repertoires, a step that removed public or cross-reactive TCRs. Using the MIRA antigens, annotated TCRs were further analysed by specific ORF or by position within an ORF. Breadth was defined as the number of annotated unique rearrangements divided by the total number of unique productive rearrangements, and depth was defined as the summed frequency of the annotated unique rearrangements. Two-sided Wilcoxon rank-sum tests were applied when comparing TCR breadth between groups. Sourced from immuneACCESS, this table was stored by TCRdb with only in-frame sequences that have V and J called. A share of the clones is absent; for the studies checked, an unresolved V gene accounts for under half, and the remainder has no known explanation. Clone size and V and J calls were adopted from that table, with D and trimming inferred from the DNA. The sample table records hundreds of thousands of clones; about 87% of these occur just once. The ten largest clones take up 5.5% to 7% of the sample.

On this clone itself: No antigen is known for it. No per-base quality is available; no much larger clone lies one base away.

The treatment or condition label, read with the paper, signifies: some 20 received Ad26.COV2.S at low or high dose, single or two shots; roughly five received placebo; per-sample allocation not given. Repertoires of vaccine and placebo recipients were sequenced from samples taken on day 63 after the first injection. Cohort 1b enrolled roughly 25 adults aged 18-55 years at a single site in Boston, USA, between 29 July and 7 August 2020. As a vaccine, Ad26.COV2.S was a replication-incompetent adenovirus type 26 vector that expressed a prefusion-stabilized SARS-CoV-2 spike protein derived from the original Wuhan strain.

The rearrangement combines TRBV9 with TRBJ2-3, with the D segment possibly TRBD1 or TRBD2, each aligning over 5 bases. This sample comprised peripheral blood, obtained in a trial of Ad26.COV2.S vaccine versus placebo. The TCR sequence derives from a person aged 18-60 years who received the Ad26.COV2.S COVID-19 vaccine or a placebo. The sequenced DNA: TGTGCCAGCAGCGTAGGGGGGTATTCCTTGGATACGCAGTATTTT. Its amino acids are CASSVGGYSLDTQYF.